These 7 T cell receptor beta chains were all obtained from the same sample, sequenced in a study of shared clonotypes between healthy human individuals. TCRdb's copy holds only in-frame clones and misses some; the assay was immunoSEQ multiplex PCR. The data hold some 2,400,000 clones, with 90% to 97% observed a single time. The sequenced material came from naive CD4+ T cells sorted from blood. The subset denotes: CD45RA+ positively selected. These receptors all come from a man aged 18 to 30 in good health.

CDR3 in amino acids: CASSHRTRGMNTEAFF. Written as DNA, the CDR3 is TGCGCCAGCAGCCACAGGACGCGGGGAATGAACACTGAAGCTTTCTTT. The J gene is TRBJ1-1, the V gene TRBV5-1; weak D call: TRBD1 (5 bases). Trimming shortened V by 4 bases and J by 0 bases, and 16 bases separated the two germline ends. CDR1 is SGHRS, CDR2 YFSETQ, per germline. CDR3 length: 16 amino acids.

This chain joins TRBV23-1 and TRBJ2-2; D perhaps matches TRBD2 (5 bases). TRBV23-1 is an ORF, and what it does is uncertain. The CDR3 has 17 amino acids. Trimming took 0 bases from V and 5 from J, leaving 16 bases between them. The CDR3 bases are TGCGCCAGCAGTCAATCAGGGTGCCCAACGGGGACCGGGGAGCTGTTTTTT. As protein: CASSQSGCPTGTGELFF.

CDR3 coding DNA: TGCGCCAGCTCTAGCAGCCACGTAGATACGCAGTATTTT. This encodes CASSSSHVDTQYF. The rearrangement joins TRBV5-1 to TRBJ2-3, with a tentative D call TRBD2 (5 bases). The length of the CDR3 is 13 residues. The V gene's germline CDR1 is SGHRS and CDR2 YFSETQ. V was pared by 7 bases and J by 5 bases, with 14 bases between.

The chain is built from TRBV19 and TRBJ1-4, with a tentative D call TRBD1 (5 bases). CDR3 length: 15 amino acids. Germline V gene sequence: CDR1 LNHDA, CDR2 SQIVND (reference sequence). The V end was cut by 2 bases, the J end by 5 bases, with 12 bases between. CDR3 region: CASSISGPRNEKLFF. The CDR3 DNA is TGTGCCAGTAGTATATCGGGACCGAGGAATGAAAAACTGTTTTTT.

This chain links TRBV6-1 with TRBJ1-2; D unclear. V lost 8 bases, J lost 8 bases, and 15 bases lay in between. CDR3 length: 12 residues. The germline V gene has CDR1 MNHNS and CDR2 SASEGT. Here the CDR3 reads CASLSRGWGYTF. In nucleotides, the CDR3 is TGTGCCAGCCTTTCCCGGGGTTGGGGCTACACCTTC.

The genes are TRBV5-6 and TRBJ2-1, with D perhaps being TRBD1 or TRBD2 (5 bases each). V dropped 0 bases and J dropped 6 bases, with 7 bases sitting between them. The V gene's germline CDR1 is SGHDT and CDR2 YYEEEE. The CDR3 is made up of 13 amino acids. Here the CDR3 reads CASSLGGVNEQFF. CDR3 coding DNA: TGTGCCAGCAGCTTGGGAGGGGTCAATGAGCAGTTCTTC.

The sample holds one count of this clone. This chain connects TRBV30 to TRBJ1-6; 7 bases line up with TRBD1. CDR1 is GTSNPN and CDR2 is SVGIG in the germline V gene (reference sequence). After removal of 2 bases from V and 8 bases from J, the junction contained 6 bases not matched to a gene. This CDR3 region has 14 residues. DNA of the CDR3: TGTGCCTGGAGTTTACAGGGGCCGGATTCACCCCTCCACTTT. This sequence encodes CAWSLQGPDSPLHF. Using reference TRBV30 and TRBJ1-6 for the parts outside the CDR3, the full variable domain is SQTIHQWPATLVQPVGSPLSLECTVEGTSNPNLYWYRQAAGRGLQLLFYSVGIGQISSEVPQNLSASRPQDRQFILSSKKLLLSDSGFYLCAWSLQGPDSPLHFGNGTRLTVT.